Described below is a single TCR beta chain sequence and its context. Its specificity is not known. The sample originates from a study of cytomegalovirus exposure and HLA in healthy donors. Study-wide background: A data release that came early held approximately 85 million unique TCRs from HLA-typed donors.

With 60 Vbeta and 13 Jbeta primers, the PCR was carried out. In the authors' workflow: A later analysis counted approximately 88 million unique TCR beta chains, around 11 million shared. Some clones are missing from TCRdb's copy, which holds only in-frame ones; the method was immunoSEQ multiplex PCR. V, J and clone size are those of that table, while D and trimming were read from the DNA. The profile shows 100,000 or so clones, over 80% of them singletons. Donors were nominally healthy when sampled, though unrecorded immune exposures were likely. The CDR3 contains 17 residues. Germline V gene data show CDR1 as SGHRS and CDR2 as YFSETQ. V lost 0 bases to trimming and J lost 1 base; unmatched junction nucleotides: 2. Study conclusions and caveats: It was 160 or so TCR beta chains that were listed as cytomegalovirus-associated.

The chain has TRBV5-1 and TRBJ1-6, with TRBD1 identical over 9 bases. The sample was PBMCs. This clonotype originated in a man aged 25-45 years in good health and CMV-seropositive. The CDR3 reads CASSLAGTGSYNSPLHF. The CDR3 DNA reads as TGCGCCAGCAGCTTGGCCGGGACAGGGTCCTATAATTCACCCCTCCACTTT.